These 2 T cell receptor beta chains came from one sample sequenced in a study of blood T cell repertoires in COVID-19. TCRdb's table, derived via immunoSEQ multiplex PCR, lists solely in-frame clones and lacks some. The sample shows some 250,000 clones, 86% of them seen only once. The material sequenced was peripheral blood. The receptors derive from a man older than 75 with acute or convalescent COVID-19.

The rearrangement uses TRBV12-3 or TRBV12-4 and TRBJ1-1; D gene ambiguous. Trimming took 10 bases from V and 1 from J, leaving 13 bases between them. The CDR3 length is 13 residues. DNA for the CDR3: TGTGCCACCCAGAAGAGGGCGAACACTGAAGCTTTCTTT. It is translated as CATQKRANTEAFF.

This clone was seen just once. V and J are TRBV2 and TRBJ1-2; tentative D call: TRBD1 (5 bases). The CDR3 runs 15 residues. In germline, CDR1 is SNHLY, CDR2 FYNNEI. With 1 base removed from V and 2 bases from J, the gap between germline ends came to 11 bases. CDR3 sequence: CASSEDRSTNYGYTF. In DNA, the CDR3 is TGTGCCAGCAGTGAAGACAGGTCAACCAACTATGGCTACACCTTC.